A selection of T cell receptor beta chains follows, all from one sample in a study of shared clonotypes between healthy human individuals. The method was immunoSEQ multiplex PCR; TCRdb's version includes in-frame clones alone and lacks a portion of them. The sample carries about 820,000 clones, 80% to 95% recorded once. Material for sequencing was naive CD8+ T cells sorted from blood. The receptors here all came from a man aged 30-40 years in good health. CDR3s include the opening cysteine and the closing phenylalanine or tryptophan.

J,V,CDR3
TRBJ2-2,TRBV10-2,CASSVTGELFF
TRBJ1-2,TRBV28,CASSFGANYGYTF
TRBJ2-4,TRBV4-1,CASSQEYWLQGDLAKNIQYF
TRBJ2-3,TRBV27,CASSLWEEGTDTQYF
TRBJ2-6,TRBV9,CASSGTTYGANVLTF
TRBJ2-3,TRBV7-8,CASSLGQDRGQDTDTQYF
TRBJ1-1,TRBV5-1,CASSAGTVEVEAFF
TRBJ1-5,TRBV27,CASSSGTRFNQPQHF
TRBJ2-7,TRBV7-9,CASSVDTYEQYF
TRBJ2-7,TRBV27,CASSLSANSYEQYF
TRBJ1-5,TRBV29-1,CSVLDRGSNQPQHF
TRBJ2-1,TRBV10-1,CASSPGTSGRILYNEQFF
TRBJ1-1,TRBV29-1,CSSETEMNTEAFF
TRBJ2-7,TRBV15,CATSTWSGGTAYEQYF
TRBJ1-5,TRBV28,CASSLGLFQPQHF
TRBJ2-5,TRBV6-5,CASSYLSGRGSKTQYF
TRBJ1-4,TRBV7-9,CASSSAGTGDEKLFF
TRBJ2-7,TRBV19,CASSIGSGDYEQYF
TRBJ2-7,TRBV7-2,CASSLSTGQLIYEQYF
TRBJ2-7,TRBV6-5,CASSSRDYLMREQYF
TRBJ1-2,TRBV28,CASSSNYGYTF
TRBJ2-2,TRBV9,CASSAGAGELFF
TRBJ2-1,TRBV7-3,CASSLTSSSYNEQFF
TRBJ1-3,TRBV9,CASSEPGQLSGNTIYF
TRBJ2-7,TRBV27,CASSSLGETYEQYF
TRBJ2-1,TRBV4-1,CASSQFFSYNEQFF
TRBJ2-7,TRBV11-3,CASSEGGEQYF
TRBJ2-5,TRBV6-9,CASSTRDRVQETQYF
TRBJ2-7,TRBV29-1,CSAKSSYEQYF
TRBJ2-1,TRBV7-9,CASLSLGGPGYEQFF
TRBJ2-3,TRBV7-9,CASSGDREVWEGQDTQYF
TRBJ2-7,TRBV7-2,CASSLAPREQYF
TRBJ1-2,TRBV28,CASKFSDLGNYGYTF
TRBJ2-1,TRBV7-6,CASSSLQRGLYNEQFF
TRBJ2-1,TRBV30,CAWSVWSSYNEQFF
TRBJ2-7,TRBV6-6,CATIRDFSSYEQYF
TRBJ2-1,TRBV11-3,CARERTGGANGVNSEQFF
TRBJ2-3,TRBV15,CATSRARTGPAQYF
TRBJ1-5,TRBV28,CASSSYLEGLQGNQPQHF
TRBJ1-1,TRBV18,CASSPPRDRDTEAFF
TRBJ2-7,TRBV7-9,CASSFKASGGQYEQYF
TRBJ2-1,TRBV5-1,CASSPTSGSINEQFF
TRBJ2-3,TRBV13,CASSDLAGATPDTQYF
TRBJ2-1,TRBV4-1,CASSQETEQFF
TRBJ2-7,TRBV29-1,CSARGQDDSYEQYF
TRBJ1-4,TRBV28,CASTTSPGPNEKLFF
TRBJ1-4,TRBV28,CASSLKAYTNEKLFF
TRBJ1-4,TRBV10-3,CATGTPEKLFF
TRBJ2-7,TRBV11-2,CASSSITSTYEQYF
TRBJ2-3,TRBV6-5,CASSYSGQSDTQYF
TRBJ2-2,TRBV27,CASSFLRGKAGELFF
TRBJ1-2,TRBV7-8,CASSLERGQGLIRPPATYGYTF
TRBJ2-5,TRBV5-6,CASSLVGQSGTQYF